Listed below are T cell receptor beta chains from one sample, sequenced in a study of molecular identifiers for immune sequencing clone quantification. TCRdb reanalysed the PCR reads using MiXCR and keeps one entry per CDR3 protein. The sample records about 640,000 distinct CDR3 sequences, less than 20% being singletons. Material: naive CD8+ T cells from blood, with Jurkat cell RNA spiked in. The receptor set was obtained from a human donor in good health. Some libraries in this study had Jurkat cell RNA spiked in. The CDR3 runs from the conserved cysteine through the conserved F or W. Fields, in order: V gene, clone size, J gene, CDR3 length, D gene, CDR3 protein, CDR3 DNA. D genes are given only for firm matches. Clone size, where shown, is once, few, many, or a class for clones that have expanded.

TRBV6-2/TRBV6-3	many	TRBJ1-1	13	TRBD1	CASLDRGLTEAFF	TGTGCCAGCCTTGACAGGGGGCTGACTGAAGCTTTCTTT
TRBV7-2	many	TRBJ2-7	13	.	CASSLGRFYEQYF	TGTGCCAGCAGCTTAGGAAGGTTCTACGAGCAGTACTTC
TRBV12-3/TRBV12-4	many	TRBJ1-2	11	.	CASSLGSGYTF	TGTGCCAGCAGTTTAGGGTCCGGCTACACCTTC
TRBV6-6	many	TRBJ2-2	13	.	CASSYVQARELFF	TGTGCCAGCAGTTACGTTCAGGCCCGGGAGCTGTTTTTT
TRBV18	.	TRBJ1-2	15	.	CASSPTGPGDSGYTF	TGTGCCAGCTCACCGACAGGCCCCGGGGACTCTGGCTACACCTTC
TRBV6-2/TRBV6-3	few	TRBJ2-1	12	TRBD2	CATSRGGAEQFF	TGTGCCACCAGTCGCGGGGGGGCTGAGCAGTTCTTC
TRBV4-1	many	TRBJ2-7	15	.	CASSPVPRQTYEQYF	TGCGCCAGCAGCCCGGTTCCGAGACAGACCTACGAGCAGTACTTC
TRBV5-1	many	TRBJ1-1	13	.	CASSEDIHTEAFF	TGCGCCAGCAGCGAGGACATACACACTGAAGCTTTCTTT
TRBV2	.	TRBJ2-2	14	.	CASSQDRDTGELFF	TGTGCCAGCAGTCAGGACAGAGACACCGGGGAGCTGTTTTTT
TRBV7-2	many	TRBJ2-1	13	.	CASSLGLFNEQFF	TGTGCCAGCAGCTTAGGCCTCTTCAATGAGCAGTTCTTC
TRBV5-1	many	TRBJ2-7	16	TRBD2	CASSLASGGPAYEQYF	TGCGCCAGCAGCTTGGCTAGCGGGGGACCAGCGTACGAGCAGTACTTC
TRBV7-9	.	TRBJ1-5	14	.	CASSSGQGLRPQHF	TGTGCCAGCAGCTCGGGCCAAGGCTTACGGCCCCAGCATTTT
TRBV12-3/TRBV12-4	many	TRBJ1-1	14	TRBD1	CASSEQGAGTEAFF	TGTGCCAGCAGCGAACAGGGGGCAGGGACTGAAGCTTTCTTT
TRBV9	many	TRBJ2-5	16	TRBD1	CASSLGTALFQETQYF	TGTGCCAGCAGCTTAGGGACAGCCCTTTTCCAAGAGACCCAGTACTTC
TRBV27	few	TRBJ2-7	13	.	CASSEGSNYEQYF	TGTGCCAGCAGTGAAGGCAGCAACTACGAGCAGTACTTC
TRBV5-5	few	TRBJ2-7	15	.	CASSLTGTTFEEQYF	TGTGCCAGCAGCTTAACCGGGACGACCTTTGAAGAGCAGTACTTC
TRBV12-3/TRBV12-4	many	TRBJ2-7	14	.	CASSLGPAPYEQYF	TGTGCCAGCAGTTTAGGGCCAGCCCCCTACGAGCAGTACTTC
TRBV20-1	.	TRBJ2-2	15	.	CSAREGRGRSGELFF	TGCAGTGCTAGAGAGGGGCGGGGTCGGTCCGGGGAGCTGTTTTTT
TRBV12-3/TRBV12-4	few	TRBJ2-2	14	.	CASILGGLGGELFF	TGTGCCAGCATCTTGGGGGGGCTGGGCGGGGAGCTGTTTTTT
TRBV12-3/TRBV12-4	.	TRBJ2-2	14	.	CASSLSQSTGELFF	TGTGCCAGCAGTTTATCCCAGTCCACCGGGGAGCTGTTTTTT
TRBV7-3	many	TRBJ2-5	16	.	CASSLGVRGAGETQYF	TGTGCCAGCAGCTTAGGTGTTCGTGGGGCTGGAGAGACCCAGTACTTC
TRBV5-1	few	TRBJ1-4	14	.	CASSLGDRAEKLFF	TGCGCCAGCAGCTTGGGCGACAGAGCAGAAAAACTGTTTTTT
TRBV6-5	.	TRBJ2-4	17	.	CASSYSMASVGKNIRYF	TGTGCCAGCAGTTACTCGATGGCTTCAGTCGGAAAAAACATTCGGTACTTC
TRBV25-1	.	TRBJ2-1	13	.	CASSEYAGNEQFF	TGTGCCAGCAGTGAATATGCGGGTAATGAGCAGTTCTTC
TRBV7-3	many	TRBJ2-3	18	TRBD2	CASSLAASGSFNTDTQYF	TGTGCCAGCAGCTTAGCGGCTAGCGGGAGTTTTAATACAGATACGCAGTATTTT
TRBV2	many	TRBJ2-1	15	.	CASSEPLARGNEQFF	TGTGCCAGCAGTGAACCGTTGGCCAGGGGCAATGAGCAGTTCTTC
TRBV5-3	few	TRBJ2-7	16	TRBD2	CASSFETSGADYEQYF	TGTGCCAGCAGCTTCGAGACTAGCGGGGCCGACTACGAGCAGTACTTC
TRBV5-6	many	TRBJ1-1	15	.	CASTVLPGVNTEAFF	TGTGCCAGCACCGTTCTCCCAGGAGTGAACACTGAAGCTTTCTTT
TRBV7-9	many	TRBJ1-1	14	.	CASSSESRVPEAFF	TGTGCCAGCAGCTCAGAGAGTAGGGTCCCTGAAGCTTTCTTT
TRBV12-3/TRBV12-4	.	TRBJ2-1	16	TRBD1	CASNKRGTGNNNEQFF	TGTGCCAGCAACAAACGGGGGACAGGGAACAACAATGAGCAGTTCTTC
TRBV13	many	TRBJ2-6	16	.	CASTSDGGSGANVLTF	TGTGCCAGCACATCAGACGGAGGCTCTGGGGCCAACGTCCTGACTTTC
TRBV7-9	.	TRBJ1-1	18	TRBD1	CASSLKGDRRRIDTEAFF	TGTGCCAGCAGCTTAAAAGGGGACAGGAGGCGTATTGACACTGAAGCTTTCTTT
TRBV4-3	many	TRBJ1-5	15	.	CASSPSWGAQQPQHF	TGCGCCAGCAGCCCGTCGTGGGGGGCCCAACAGCCCCAGCATTTT
TRBV7-3	few	TRBJ1-2	15	.	CASSPGATVVDGYTF	TGTGCCAGCAGCCCCGGGGCCACCGTCGTCGATGGCTACACCTTC
TRBV7-2	many	TRBJ2-1	18	TRBD1	CASSSHISGTGFMNEQFF	TGTGCCAGCAGCTCACATATATCCGGGACAGGGTTTATGAATGAGCAGTTCTTC
TRBV4-3	.	TRBJ1-5	13	.	CASSSNTDQPQHF	TGCGCCAGCAGCTCCAACACGGATCAGCCCCAGCATTTT
TRBV5-6	many	TRBJ2-4	14	.	CASSMGYPGNIQYF	TGTGCCAGCAGCATGGGGTATCCTGGAAACATTCAGTACTTC
TRBV19	many	TRBJ2-1	15	TRBD2	CASSMLAGGLDEQFF	TGTGCCAGTAGTATGTTGGCGGGAGGTCTGGATGAGCAGTTCTTC
TRBV12-3/TRBV12-4	many	TRBJ2-2	15	.	CASSLEGSDTGELFF	TGTGCCAGCAGTTTAGAAGGGTCGGACACCGGGGAGCTGTTTTTT
TRBV20-1	many	TRBJ2-2	11	.	CSARYTGELFF	TGCAGTGCTAGATACACCGGGGAGCTGTTTTTT
TRBV4-3	.	TRBJ2-1	16	.	CASSQDLGVSYNEQFF	TGCGCCAGCAGCCAAGATTTAGGGGTATCCTACAATGAGCAGTTCTTC
TRBV29-1	.	TRBJ1-4	14	.	CGVLQSATNEELFF	TGCGGCGTCCTTCAATCGGCAACTAATGAAGAACTGTTTTTT
TRBV7-6	few	TRBJ2-1	15	.	CASSLGLAPHNEQFF	TGTGCCAGCAGCTTAGGGCTAGCACCGCACAATGAGCAGTTCTTC
TRBV19	many	TRBJ1-5	16	TRBD1	CASRTRTGESNQPQHF	TGTGCCAGTCGGACCCGGACAGGGGAATCCAATCAGCCCCAGCATTTT
TRBV15	many	TRBJ2-3	18	TRBD1	CATSSTPRQGVGTDTQYF	TGTGCCACCAGCAGTACCCCTCGACAGGGGGTTGGCACAGATACGCAGTATTTT
TRBV5-1	few	TRBJ2-1	14	TRBD1	CASSFGQGVNEQFF	TGCGCCAGCAGCTTCGGACAGGGGGTAAATGAGCAGTTCTTC
TRBV4-3	.	TRBJ2-1	14	.	CASSQDLSYNEQFF	TGCGCCAGCAGCCAAGATCTTTCCTACAATGAGCAGTTCTTC
TRBV27	.	TRBJ2-5	16	TRBD1	CASSLSGQGAPETQYF	TGTGCCAGCAGTTTATCGGGGCAGGGGGCACCCGAGACCCAGTACTTC
TRBV10-2	many	TRBJ2-3	13	TRBD2	CASTGTSGDTQYF	TGCGCCAGCACAGGGACTAGCGGAGATACGCAGTATTTT
TRBV19	.	TRBJ2-2	13	.	CASSTQGLGELFF	TGTGCCAGTAGTACCCAGGGGCTCGGGGAGCTGTTTTTT
TRBV27	many	TRBJ2-2	15	.	CASSLHEANTGELFF	TGTGCCAGCAGTTTACACGAGGCGAACACCGGGGAGCTGTTTTTT
TRBV7-9	many	TRBJ2-3	16	TRBD2	CASRGLAGGRTDTQYF	TGTGCCAGCAGGGGCCTAGCGGGAGGGCGCACAGATACGCAGTATTTT
TRBV28	many	TRBJ1-1	13	.	CASSEIMNTEAFF	TGTGCCAGCAGCGAGATAATGAACACTGAAGCTTTCTTT